This entry features one TCR beta chain sequence. Random hexamers served to reverse transcribe roughly 0.45 to 1 ug RNA. A single record per CDR3 protein comes from TCRdb applying MiXCR to the immunoSEQ multiplex PCR reads. The sample carries under 200,000 distinct CDR3 sequences, 90% to 97% recorded once. Recently defined diagnostic criteria for definite or probable disease were fulfilled by Susac syndrome patients. This sample was taken from a study of CD8 T cells in Susac syndrome. Overall study: Within the group of sequenced Susac syndrome patients, six had active disease and eight were in remission.

The CDR3 sequence is 16 residues long. V was pared by 1 base and J by 1 base, with 5 bases of the junction left unmatched. CDR1 is SGHVS, CDR2 FQNEAQ, per germline. The chain combines TRBV7-8 with TRBJ2-7; the match to TRBD2 covers 9 bases. The sample comprised CD4+ T cells from PBMCs. The sequence was obtained from a human donor with Susac syndrome. The CDR3 loop reads CASSLVVLAGSYEQYF. In nucleotides, the CDR3 is TGTGCCAGCAGCTTAGTCGTCCTAGCGGGGTCCTACGAGCAGTACTTC.